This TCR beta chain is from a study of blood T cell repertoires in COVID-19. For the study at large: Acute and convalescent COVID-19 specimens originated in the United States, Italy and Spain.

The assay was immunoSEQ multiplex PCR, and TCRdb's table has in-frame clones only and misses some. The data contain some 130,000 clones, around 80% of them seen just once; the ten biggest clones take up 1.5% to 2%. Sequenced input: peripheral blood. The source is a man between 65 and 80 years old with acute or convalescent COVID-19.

The CDR3 region is CASSSDWYEQYF. CDR3 DNA sequence: TGTGCCAGCAGTTCCGACTGGTACGAGCAGTACTTC. V usage is TRBV12-3 or TRBV12-4 and J usage is TRBJ2-7, with D hard to call. Between the trimmed V and J ends, which lost 4 bases and 4 bases, there was a span of 8 bases. The CDR3 runs to 12 residues.